These 21 T cell receptor beta chains originate from one sample sequenced in a study of blood T cell repertoires in COVID-19. TCRdb keeps only in-frame clones here, not all; method: immunoSEQ multiplex PCR. The sample records 200,000 to 250,000 clones, more than 85% being singletons. The sample was PBMCs or T cells enriched from blood (not recorded which). These receptors were collected from a woman younger than 45 who had recovered from COVID-19.

The chain recombines TRBV10-3 with TRBJ2-4; perhaps TRBD2 as D (6 bases). Germline V CDR1 and CDR2: ENHRY, SYGVKD. V lost 2 bases, J lost 1 base, and 12 bases lay in between. The CDR3 runs to 16 residues. The CDR3 loop reads CAISEDLGRAKNIQYF. The CDR3 nucleotides read TGTGCCATCAGTGAGGATTTGGGGAGGGCCAAAAACATTCAGTACTTC.

The V and J genes are TRBV19 and TRBJ2-2; D may be TRBD1 (5 bases). CDR1 LNHDA and CDR2 SQIVND come from the germline V gene (reference sequence). V was shortened by 7 bases and J by 7 bases, with 7 bases between the two germline ends. This CDR3 is built from 11 residues. The CDR3 region is CASNRIGELFF. The DNA of the CDR3 is TGTGCCAGTAACAGGATCGGGGAGCTGTTTTTT.

The chain recombines TRBV7-9 with TRBJ2-1; 11 positions agree with TRBD2. CDR1 SEHNR and CDR2 FQNEAQ come from the germline V gene (reference sequence). Germline trimming cut 5 bases from V and 4 bases from J; bases unmatched to any gene: 4. This CDR3 has 15 residues. The CDR3 nucleotides read TGTGCCAGCAGCCAAAGACTAGCGGGATACAATGAGCAGTTCTTC. Residues: CASSQRLAGYNEQFF.

The chain couples TRBV29-1 to TRBJ1-1; 9 nucleotides line up with TRBD1. Germline CDR1 and CDR2: SQVTM and ANQGSEA. CDR3 length: 14 amino acids. Unmatched junction bases numbered 11, after V lost 6 bases and J lost 6 bases. CDR3 in amino acids: CSVRSTGGSAEAFF. The CDR3 DNA follows: TGCAGCGTCCGATCGACAGGGGGGAGCGCTGAAGCTTTCTTT.

J is TRBJ1-5 and V is TRBV21-1. TRBV21-1 is deemed a pseudogene. The CDR3 covers 15 residues. The CDR3 sequence is CASSKVRRGNQPQHF. For the CDR3, the DNA is TGTGCCAGCAGCAAAGTAAGACGGGGTAATCAGCCCCAGCATTTT.

This chain links TRBV28 with TRBJ2-1; no definite D call. The CDR3 is made up of 13 amino acids. From germline, CDR1 is MDHEN and CDR2 SYDVKM. V was cut by 5 bases and J by 9 bases, with 14 bases left in between. CDR3 residues: CASSPPPGGEQFF. The CDR3 DNA reads TGTGCCAGCAGTCCCCCCCCCGGCGGTGAGCAGTTCTTC.

This chain uses TRBV3-1 (or the pseudogene TRBV3-2) with TRBJ2-1, with 7 bases fitting TRBD2. Losses at the gene ends were 3 bases for V and 7 bases for J; bases not matched to a gene: 18. Germline values: CDR1 LGHDT, CDR2 YNNKEL (reference sequence). This CDR3 spans 18 amino acids. The CDR3: CASSHTSAQSGARNEQFF. The CDR3 region has the DNA TGTGCCAGCAGCCATACATCCGCCCAGAGCGGGGCCCGAAATGAGCAGTTCTTC.

This clone was recorded only once. This rearrangement joins TRBV7-6 to TRBJ2-7, with TRBD1 identical over 8 bases. The germline gives CDR1 SGHVS, CDR2 FNYEAQ. This CDR3 has 15 residues. The V gene end was trimmed by 1 base and the J gene end by 1 base; junction bases not matched to a gene: 3. The CDR3 DNA reads TGTGCCAGCAGCTTAGATGACAGGGGATCCTACGAGCAGTACTTC. It is translated as CASSLDDRGSYEQYF.

The chain couples TRBV5-1 to TRBJ2-1; D not resolved. The length of the CDR3 is 14 residues. Trimming shortened V by 0 bases and J by 2 bases, and 6 bases separated the two germline ends. Per the germline V gene, CDR1 is SGHRS and CDR2 is YFSETQ. In DNA, the CDR3 is TGCGCCAGCAGCTTGGGTCAGACCTACAATGAGCAGTTCTTC. This gives the protein CASSLGQTYNEQFF.

This chain uses TRBV29-1 with TRBJ1-1; no reliable D call. The CDR3 runs 12 residues. V lost 7 bases to trimming and J lost 5 bases, with 14 bases between them. Germline V gene lookup returns CDR1 SQVTM and CDR2 ANQGSEA. The DNA for the CDR3 is TGCAGCGCCCGGGGTTCGGGAACTGAAGCTTTCTTT. Amino acid sequence: CSARGSGTEAFF.

This clone showed up just once. The rearrangement uses TRBV4-3 and TRBJ1-2; 8 bases are a match to TRBD1. V shed 0 bases, J shed 5 bases, and the junction held 8 bases outside the gene matches. CDR1 is LGHNA and CDR2 is YSLEER in the germline V gene. This CDR3 comprises 16 residues. The CDR3 nucleotides read TGCGCCAGCAGCCAAGACCGACAGGGGCTCGGGTATGGCTACACCTTC. Amino acid sequence: CASSQDRQGLGYGYTF.

This rearrangement joins TRBV18 to TRBJ2-7; D perhaps matches TRBD2 (6 bases). In germline, CDR1 is KGHSH, CDR2 LQKENI. The CDR3 has 12 residues. Deletions cut 3 bases from V and 7 bases from J, with 10 bases between. CDR3 region: CASSPTSREQYF. DNA for the CDR3: TGTGCCAGCTCACCGACTAGTCGAGAGCAGTACTTC.

This chain uses TRBV7-2 with TRBJ1-1; 7 bases are shared with TRBD1. This CDR3 spans 13 amino acids. V gave up 3 bases and J gave up 6 bases; unmatched junction bases: 4. The germline gives CDR1 SGHTA, CDR2 FQGNSA. CDR3 DNA: TGTGCCAGCAGCTTTAGGGGGCATTCTGAAGCTTTCTTT. Protein sequence: CASSFRGHSEAFF.

The CDR3 is CASGTTGTGDTQYF. The CDR3 nucleotides read TGTGCCAGTGGAACGACTGGCACTGGGGATACGCAGTATTTT. The chain recombines TRBV19 with TRBJ2-3; D remains unclear. Trimming took 8 bases from V and 6 from J, leaving 18 bases between them. Germline CDR1 and CDR2: LNHDA and SQIVND (reference sequence). The CDR3 is 14 residues long.

The chain carries TRBV5-1 and TRBJ1-5; 9 bases map to TRBD1. Germline loops: CDR1 SGHRS, CDR2 YFSETQ. The CDR3 covers 15 residues. The V gene end was trimmed by 4 bases and the J gene end by 3 bases; junction bases not matched to a gene: 5. The CDR3 protein is CASSMGQGANQPQHF. For the CDR3, the DNA is TGCGCCAGCAGCATGGGACAGGGCGCCAATCAGCCCCAGCATTTT.

The chain links TRBV5-1 to TRBJ2-2; D perhaps matches TRBD1 (6 bases). The CDR3 spans 15 residues. V gave up 0 bases and J gave up 0 bases, with 6 bases separating them. The V gene's germline CDR1 is SGHRS and CDR2 YFSETQ. CDR3 sequence: CASSLGTANTGELFF. In nucleotides, the CDR3 is TGCGCCAGCAGCTTGGGGACAGCGAACACCGGGGAGCTGTTTTTT.

J is TRBJ1-1 and V is TRBV5-4; D is undetermined. CDR1 is SGHNT, CDR2 YYREEE, per germline (reference sequence). Trimming took 4 bases from V and 3 from J, leaving 19 bases between them. The CDR3 contains 16 residues. CDR3 DNA sequence: TGTGCCAGCAGCCGCCGTTTCGTCGGAGACCACACTGAAGCTTTCTTT. It codes for CASSRRFVGDHTEAFF.

J is TRBJ2-3 and V is TRBV5-1, with a tentative D call TRBD2 (6 bases). V was clipped by 7 bases and J by 0 bases, with 12 bases between them. The germline gives CDR1 SGHRS, CDR2 YFSETQ. The CDR3 loop spans 14 amino acids. CDR3 DNA sequence: TGCGCCAGCGGGAGAAGCGGGAGCACAGATACGCAGTATTTT. This encodes CASGRSGSTDTQYF.

V usage is TRBV27 and J usage is TRBJ2-3; 8 nucleotides match TRBD1. The J segment lost 8 bases and the V segment lost 5 bases, leaving 6 bases of the junction unmatched. This CDR3 spans 13 amino acids. The germline V gene encodes CDR1 MNHEY and CDR2 SMNVEV (reference sequence). CDR3 amino acids: CASSPKTGGTQYF. CDR3 nucleotide sequence: TGTGCCAGCAGTCCCAAAACAGGGGGTACGCAGTATTTT.

Note on this clone: The same CDR3 also results from other DNA sequences found in this sample. The gene calls are TRBV27 and TRBJ1-2; tentative D call: TRBD1 (6 bases). V was trimmed by 2 bases and J by 4 bases, leaving 8 bases between them. This CDR3 has 13 amino acids. Germline CDR1 is MNHEY and CDR2 is SMNVEV (reference sequence). The CDR3 spells CASSLGGLYGYTF. CDR3 nucleotides: TGTGCCAGCAGTTTAGGGGGCCTCTATGGCTACACCTTC.

This clone was detected a few times. The chain joins TRBV12-3 or TRBV12-4 to TRBJ1-5; D not resolved. This CDR3 spans 13 amino acids. The ends were cut back, 5 bases at V and 5 bases at J, with 10 bases in the middle. The CDR3 DNA follows: TGTGCCAGCAGTCTGGTAGTCTATCAGCCCCAGCATTTT. Protein product: CASSLVVYQPQHF.